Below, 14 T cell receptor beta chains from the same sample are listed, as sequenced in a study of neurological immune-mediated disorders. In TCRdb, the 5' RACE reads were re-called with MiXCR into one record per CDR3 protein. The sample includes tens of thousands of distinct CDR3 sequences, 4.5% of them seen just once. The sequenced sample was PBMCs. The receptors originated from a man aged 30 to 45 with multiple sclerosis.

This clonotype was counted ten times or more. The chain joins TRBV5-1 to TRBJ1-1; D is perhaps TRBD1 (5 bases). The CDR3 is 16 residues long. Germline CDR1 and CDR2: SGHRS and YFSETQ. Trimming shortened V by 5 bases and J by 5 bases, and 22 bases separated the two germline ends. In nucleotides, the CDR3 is TGCGCCAGCAGAATTGGGATTAGCGGGGCTTGGACTGAAGCTTTCTTT. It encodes CASRIGISGAWTEAFF.

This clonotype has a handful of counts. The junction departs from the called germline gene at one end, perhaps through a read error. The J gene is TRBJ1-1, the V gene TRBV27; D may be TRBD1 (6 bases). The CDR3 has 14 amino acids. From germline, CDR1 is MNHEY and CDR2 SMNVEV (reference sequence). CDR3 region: CASSVGQMNTEALF. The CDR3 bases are TGTGCCAGCAGTGTTGGACAGATGAACACTGAAGCTCTCTTT.

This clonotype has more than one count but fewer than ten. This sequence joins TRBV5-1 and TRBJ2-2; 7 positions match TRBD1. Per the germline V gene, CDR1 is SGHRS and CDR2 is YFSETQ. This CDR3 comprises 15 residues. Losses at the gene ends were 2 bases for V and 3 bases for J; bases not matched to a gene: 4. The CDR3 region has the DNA TGCGCCAGCAGCTTCCGGGACAGAGACACCGGGGAGCTGTTTTTT. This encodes CASSFRDRDTGELFF.

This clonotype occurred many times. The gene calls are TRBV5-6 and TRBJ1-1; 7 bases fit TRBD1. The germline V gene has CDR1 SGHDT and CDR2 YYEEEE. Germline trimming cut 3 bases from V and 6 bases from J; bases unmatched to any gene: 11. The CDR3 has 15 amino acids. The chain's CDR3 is CASSSPGDRKAEAFF. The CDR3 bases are TGTGCCAGCAGCTCCCCAGGGGACAGAAAAGCTGAAGCTTTCTTT.

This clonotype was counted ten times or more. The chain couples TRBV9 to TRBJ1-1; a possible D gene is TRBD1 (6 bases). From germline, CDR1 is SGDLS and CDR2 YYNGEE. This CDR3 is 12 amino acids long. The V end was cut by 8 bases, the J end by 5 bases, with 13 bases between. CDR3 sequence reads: CASGGAATEAFF. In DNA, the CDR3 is TGTGCCAGTGGGGGGGCGGCGACTGAAGCTTTCTTT.

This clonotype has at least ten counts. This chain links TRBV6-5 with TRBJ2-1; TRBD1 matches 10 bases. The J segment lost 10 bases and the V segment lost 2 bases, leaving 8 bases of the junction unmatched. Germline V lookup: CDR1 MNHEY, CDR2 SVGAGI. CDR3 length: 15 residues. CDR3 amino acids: CASSYDRGRGREQFF. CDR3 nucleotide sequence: TGTGCCAGCAGTTACGACAGGGGGCGAGGTCGAGAGCAGTTCTTC.

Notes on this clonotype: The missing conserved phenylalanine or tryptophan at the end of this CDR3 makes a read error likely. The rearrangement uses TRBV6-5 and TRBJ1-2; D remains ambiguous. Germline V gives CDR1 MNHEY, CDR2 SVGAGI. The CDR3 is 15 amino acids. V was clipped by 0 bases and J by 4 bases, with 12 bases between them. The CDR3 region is CASSYSPPTVYGYTN. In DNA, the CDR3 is TGTGCCAGCAGTTACTCGCCTCCCACGGTCTATGGCTACACCAAC.

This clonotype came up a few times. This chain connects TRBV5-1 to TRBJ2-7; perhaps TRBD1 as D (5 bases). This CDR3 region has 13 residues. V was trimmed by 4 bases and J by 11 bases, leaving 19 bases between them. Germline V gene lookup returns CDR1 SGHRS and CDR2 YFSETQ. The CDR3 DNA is TGCGCCAGCAGCGACCCCCCTTTGGACATCAAGTACTTC. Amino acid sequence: CASSDPPLDIKYF.

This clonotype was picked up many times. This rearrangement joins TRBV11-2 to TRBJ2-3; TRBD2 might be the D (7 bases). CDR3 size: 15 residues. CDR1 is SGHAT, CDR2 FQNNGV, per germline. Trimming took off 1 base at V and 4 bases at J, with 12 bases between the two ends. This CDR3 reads CASSLARGGPDTQYF. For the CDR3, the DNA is TGTGCCAGCAGCTTAGCTAGGGGGGGGCCAGATACGCAGTATTTT.

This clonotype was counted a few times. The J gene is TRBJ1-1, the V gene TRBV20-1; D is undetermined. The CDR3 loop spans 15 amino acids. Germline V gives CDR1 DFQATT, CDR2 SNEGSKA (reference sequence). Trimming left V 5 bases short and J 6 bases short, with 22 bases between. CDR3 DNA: TGCAGTGCTGGGAGCGGGCAGGCTTTGTTTGCTGAAGCTTTCTTT. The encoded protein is CSAGSGQALFAEAFF.

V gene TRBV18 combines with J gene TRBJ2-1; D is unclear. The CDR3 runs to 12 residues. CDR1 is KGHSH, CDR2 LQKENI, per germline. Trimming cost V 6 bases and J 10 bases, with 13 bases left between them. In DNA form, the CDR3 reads TGTGCCAGCTCGCGAATACGTCAGGAGCAGTTCTTC. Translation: CASSRIRQEQFF.

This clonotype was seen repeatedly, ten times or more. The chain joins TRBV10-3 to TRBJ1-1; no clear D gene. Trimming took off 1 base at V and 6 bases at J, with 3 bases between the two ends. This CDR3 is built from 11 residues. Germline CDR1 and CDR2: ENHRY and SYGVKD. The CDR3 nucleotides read TGTGCCATCAGTGAGTGGGCTGAAGCTTTCTTT. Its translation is CAISEWAEAFF.

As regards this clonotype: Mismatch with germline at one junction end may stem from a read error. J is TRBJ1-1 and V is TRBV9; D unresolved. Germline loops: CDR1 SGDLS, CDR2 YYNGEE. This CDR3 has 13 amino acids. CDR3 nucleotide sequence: TGTGCCAGCAGCTTAGCACAAAACACTGAAGTTTTCTTT. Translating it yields CASSLAQNTEVFF.

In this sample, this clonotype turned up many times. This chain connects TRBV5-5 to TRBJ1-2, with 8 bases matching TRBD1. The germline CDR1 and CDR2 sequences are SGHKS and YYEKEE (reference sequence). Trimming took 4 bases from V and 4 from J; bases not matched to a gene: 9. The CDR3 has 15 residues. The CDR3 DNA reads TGTGCCAGCAGCCTACAGGGGGTGGCGGGCTATGGCTACACCTTC. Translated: CASSLQGVAGYGYTF.